The 5 T cell receptor beta chains presented below share a single source sample, sequenced in a study of T cell repertoires in cytomegalovirus infection. TCRdb reprocessed the reads with MiXCR, giving one entry per CDR3 protein. The sample includes 300,000 or so distinct CDR3 sequences, approximately 8.9% of them seen just once. Sequencing was carried out using PBMCs. These receptors were collected from a human donor in good health (CMV status not recorded). Some clones in this sample may be carry-over from other donors' samples.

This clonotype showed up many times. The gene calls are TRBV6-1 and TRBJ1-5; D unclear. The CDR3 runs 17 residues. Germline V gene sequence: CDR1 MNHNS, CDR2 SASEGT. With 2 bases removed from V and 6 bases from J, the gap between germline ends came to 20 bases. The DNA of the CDR3 is TGTGCCAGCAGTGAACTGCATCCCACTTTCATAGGTCAGCCCCAGCATTTT. It yields the protein CASSELHPTFIGQPQHF.

This chain connects TRBV10-3 to TRBJ2-2; 10 bases fit TRBD1. The CDR3 runs 17 residues. The trim removed 0 bases at V and 4 bases at J, leaving 5 bases unmatched. Germline V CDR1 and CDR2: ENHRY, SYGVKD. CDR3 nucleotides: TGTGCCATCAGTGAGTCGTCGGGACAGGGGACCACCGGGGAGCTGTTTTTT. It specifies CAISESSGQGTTGELFF.

A remark on this clonotype: This may arise from a read error, as a much more abundant clone is one base away. The rearrangement uses TRBV29-1 and TRBJ1-4; a weak D match, TRBD1 (5 bases). The germline CDR1 and CDR2 sequences are SQVTM and ANQGSEA. This CDR3 contains 13 residues. The ends were cut back, 7 bases at V and 0 bases at J, with 9 bases in the middle. CDR3 region: CSGWGATNEKLFF. DNA of the CDR3: TGCAGCGGGTGGGGGGCAACTAATGAAAAACTGTTTTTT.

CDR3 in DNA: TGCAGCGCGACCGTTCAGGGGGCGCAGGGCGGGGAGCTGTTTTTT. Residues: CSATVQGAQGGELFF. The chain recombines TRBV29-1 with TRBJ2-2; 8 bases are shared with TRBD1. Germline trimming cut 7 bases from V and 7 bases from J; bases unmatched to any gene: 14. The CDR3 length is 15 residues. From germline, CDR1 is SQVTM and CDR2 ANQGSEA.

Of note for this clonotype: A much larger clonotype is one base distant, so this may be a read error. The chain combines TRBV20-1 with TRBJ1-5; D possibly corresponds to TRBD1 (6 bases). This CDR3 contains 13 residues. The germline gives CDR1 DFQATT, CDR2 SNEGSKA (reference sequence). CDR3 loop: CSAAKGVDHPQHF. In DNA, the CDR3 is TGCAGTGCTGCCAAGGGGGTCGATCACCCCCAGCATTTT.